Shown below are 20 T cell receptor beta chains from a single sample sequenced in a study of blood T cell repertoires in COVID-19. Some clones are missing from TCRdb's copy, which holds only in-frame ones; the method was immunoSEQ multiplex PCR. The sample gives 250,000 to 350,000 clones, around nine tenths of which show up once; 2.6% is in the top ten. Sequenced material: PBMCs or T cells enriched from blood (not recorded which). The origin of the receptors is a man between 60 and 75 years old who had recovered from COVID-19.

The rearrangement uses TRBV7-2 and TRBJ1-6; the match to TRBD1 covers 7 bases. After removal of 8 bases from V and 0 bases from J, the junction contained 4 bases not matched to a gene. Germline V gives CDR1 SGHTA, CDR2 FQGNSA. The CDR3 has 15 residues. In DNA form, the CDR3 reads TGTGCCAGCCAACAGGGGCGCTCCTATAATTCACCCCTCCACTTT. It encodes CASQQGRSYNSPLHF.

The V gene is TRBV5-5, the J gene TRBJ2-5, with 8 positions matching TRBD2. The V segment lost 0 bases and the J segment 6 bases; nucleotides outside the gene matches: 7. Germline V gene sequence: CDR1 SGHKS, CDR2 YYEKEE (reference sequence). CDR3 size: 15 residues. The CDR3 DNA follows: TGTGCCAGCAGCTTGGCGGGGGGGGCTTTGAAGACCCAGTACTTC. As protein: CASSLAGGALKTQYF.

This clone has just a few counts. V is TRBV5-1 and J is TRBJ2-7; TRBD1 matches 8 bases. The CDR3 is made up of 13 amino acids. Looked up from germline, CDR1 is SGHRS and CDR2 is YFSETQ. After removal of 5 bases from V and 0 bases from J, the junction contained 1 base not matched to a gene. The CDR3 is CASSTGGSYEQYF. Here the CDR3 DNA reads TGCGCCAGCAGTACAGGGGGCTCCTACGAGCAGTACTTC.

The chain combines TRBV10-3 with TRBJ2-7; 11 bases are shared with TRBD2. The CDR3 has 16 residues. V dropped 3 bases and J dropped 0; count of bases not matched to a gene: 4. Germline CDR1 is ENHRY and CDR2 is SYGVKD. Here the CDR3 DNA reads TGTGCCATCAGTGACCCGGGACTAGCGGTCTCCTACGAGCAGTACTTC. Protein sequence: CAISDPGLAVSYEQYF.

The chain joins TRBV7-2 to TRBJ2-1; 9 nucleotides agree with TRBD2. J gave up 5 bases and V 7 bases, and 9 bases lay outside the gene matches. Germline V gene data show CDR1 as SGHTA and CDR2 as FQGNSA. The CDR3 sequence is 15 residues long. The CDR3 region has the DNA TGTGCCAGCAACTTCGCGGGGGGGACAAACAATGAGCAGTTCTTC. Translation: CASNFAGGTNNEQFF.

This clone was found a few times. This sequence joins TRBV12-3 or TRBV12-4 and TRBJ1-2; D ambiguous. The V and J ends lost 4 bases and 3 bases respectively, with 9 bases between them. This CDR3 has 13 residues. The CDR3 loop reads CASSSPWHYGYTF. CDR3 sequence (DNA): TGTGCCAGCAGTTCCCCTTGGCACTATGGCTACACCTTC.

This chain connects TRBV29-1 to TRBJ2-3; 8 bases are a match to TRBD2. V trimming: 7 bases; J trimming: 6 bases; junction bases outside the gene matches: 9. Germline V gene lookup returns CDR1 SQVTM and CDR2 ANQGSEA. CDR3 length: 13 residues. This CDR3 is CSARRGGGDTQYF. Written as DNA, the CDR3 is TGCAGCGCCCGTCGGGGGGGCGGGGATACGCAGTATTTT.

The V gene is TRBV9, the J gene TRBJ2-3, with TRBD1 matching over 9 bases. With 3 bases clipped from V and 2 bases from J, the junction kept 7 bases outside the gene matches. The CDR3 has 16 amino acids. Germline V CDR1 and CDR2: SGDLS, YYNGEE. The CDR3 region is CASSAAGTGHTDTQYF. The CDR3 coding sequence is TGTGCCAGCAGCGCCGCCGGGACAGGGCACACAGATACGCAGTATTTT.

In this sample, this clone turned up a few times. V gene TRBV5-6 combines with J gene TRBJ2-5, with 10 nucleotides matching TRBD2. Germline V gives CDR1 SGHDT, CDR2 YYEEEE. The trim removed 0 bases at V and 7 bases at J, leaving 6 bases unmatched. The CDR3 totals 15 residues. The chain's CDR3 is CASSLVLSGRGTQYF. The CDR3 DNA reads TGTGCCAGCAGCTTGGTTTTGAGCGGGAGGGGGACCCAGTACTTC.

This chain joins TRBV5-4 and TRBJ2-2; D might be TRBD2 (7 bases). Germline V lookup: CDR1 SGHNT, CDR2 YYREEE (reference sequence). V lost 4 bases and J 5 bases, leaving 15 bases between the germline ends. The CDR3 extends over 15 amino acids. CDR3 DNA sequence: TGTGCCAGCAGCCCGCCGGGGGGCTGGACCGGGGAGCTGTTTTTT. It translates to CASSPPGGWTGELFF.

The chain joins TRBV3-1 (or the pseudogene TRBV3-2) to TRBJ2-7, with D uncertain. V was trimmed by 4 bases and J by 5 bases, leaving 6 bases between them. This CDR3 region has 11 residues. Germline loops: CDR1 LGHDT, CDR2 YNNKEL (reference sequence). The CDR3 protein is CASSLLDEQYF. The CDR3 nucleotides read TGTGCCAGCAGCCTTCTCGACGAGCAGTACTTC.

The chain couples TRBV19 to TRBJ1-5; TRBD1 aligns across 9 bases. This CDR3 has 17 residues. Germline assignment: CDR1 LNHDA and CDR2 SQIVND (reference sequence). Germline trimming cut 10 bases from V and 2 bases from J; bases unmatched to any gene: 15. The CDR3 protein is CATGNIFRDRGNQPQHF. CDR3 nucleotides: TGTGCCACCGGGAATATCTTCCGGGACAGGGGCAATCAGCCCCAGCATTTT.

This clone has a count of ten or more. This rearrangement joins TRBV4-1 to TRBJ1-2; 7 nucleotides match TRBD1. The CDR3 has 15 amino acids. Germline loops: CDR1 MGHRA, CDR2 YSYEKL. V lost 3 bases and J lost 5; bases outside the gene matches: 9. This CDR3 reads CASSQGTGVGYGYTF. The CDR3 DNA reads TGCGCCAGCAGCCAGGGAACAGGGGTTGGTTATGGCTACACCTTC.

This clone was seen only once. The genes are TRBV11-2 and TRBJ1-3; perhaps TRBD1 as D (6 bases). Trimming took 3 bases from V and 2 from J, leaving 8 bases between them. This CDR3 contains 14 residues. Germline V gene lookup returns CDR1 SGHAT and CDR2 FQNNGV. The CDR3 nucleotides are TGTGCCAGCAGCTTGTCAGGGGCTGGAAACACCATATATTTT. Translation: CASSLSGAGNTIYF.

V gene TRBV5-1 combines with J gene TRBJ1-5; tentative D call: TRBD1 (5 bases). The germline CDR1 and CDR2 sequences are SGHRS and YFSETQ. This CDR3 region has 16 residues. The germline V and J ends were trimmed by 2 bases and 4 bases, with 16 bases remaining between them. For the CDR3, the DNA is TGCGCCAGCAGCTTAAACCCAGGGTGGGGAAATCAGCCCCAGCATTTT. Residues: CASSLNPGWGNQPQHF.

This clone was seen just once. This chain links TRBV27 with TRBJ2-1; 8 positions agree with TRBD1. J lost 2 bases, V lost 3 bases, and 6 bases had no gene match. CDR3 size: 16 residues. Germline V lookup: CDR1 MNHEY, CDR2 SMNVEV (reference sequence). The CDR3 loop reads CASSLWPDRAYNEQFF. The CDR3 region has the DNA TGTGCCAGCAGTTTGTGGCCGGACAGGGCCTACAATGAGCAGTTCTTC.

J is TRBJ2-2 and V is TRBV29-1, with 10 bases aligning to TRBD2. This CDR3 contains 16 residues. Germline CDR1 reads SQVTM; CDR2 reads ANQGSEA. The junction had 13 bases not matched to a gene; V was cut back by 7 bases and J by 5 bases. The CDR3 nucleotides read TGCAGCGGGACCGGGCTAGCGGGAGCACAGACCGGGGAGCTGTTTTTT. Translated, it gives CSGTGLAGAQTGELFF.

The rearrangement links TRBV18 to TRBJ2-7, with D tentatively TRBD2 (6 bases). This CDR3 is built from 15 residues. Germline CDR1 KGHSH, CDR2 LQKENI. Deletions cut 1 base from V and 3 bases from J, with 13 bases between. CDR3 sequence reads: CASSPQGGGVYEQYF. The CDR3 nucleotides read TGTGCCAGCTCACCACAGGGAGGAGGGGTCTACGAGCAGTACTTC.

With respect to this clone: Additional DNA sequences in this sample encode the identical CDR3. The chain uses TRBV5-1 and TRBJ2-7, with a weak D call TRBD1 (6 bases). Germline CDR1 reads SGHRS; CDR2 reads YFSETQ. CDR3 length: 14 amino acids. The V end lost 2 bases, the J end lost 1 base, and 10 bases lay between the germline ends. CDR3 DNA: TGCGCCAGCAGCTTAGGACAGAGTTCCTACGAGCAGTACTTC. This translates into CASSLGQSSYEQYF.

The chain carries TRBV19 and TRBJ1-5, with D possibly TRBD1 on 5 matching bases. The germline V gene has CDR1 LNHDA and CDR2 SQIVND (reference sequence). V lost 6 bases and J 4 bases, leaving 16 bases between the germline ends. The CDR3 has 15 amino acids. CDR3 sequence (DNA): TGTGCCAGTAGGCGCGGCCAGGGCCGGAATCAGCCCCAGCATTTT. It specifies CASRRGQGRNQPQHF.